The T cell receptor beta chain described here comes from a study of response to subunit inactivated influenza vaccine. Findings and limits, study-wide: That few new T cells are recruited by each seasonal influenza vaccination was the authors' suggestion.

With 3 bases removed from V and 6 bases from J, the gap between germline ends came to 9 bases. Germline V gene lookup returns CDR1 MNHEY and CDR2 SVGEGT. This CDR3 region has 13 residues. TCRdb used MiXCR to reprocess the RT-PCR reads, holding one entry per CDR3 protein. The repertoire consists of roughly 700,000 distinct CDR3 sequences, with about a sixth occurring once and the leading ten covering about 9.9%. Regarding this clonotype: What it binds is not known.

Sequenced here: PBMCs from blood, sampled about 13 days after vaccination. The clonotype was recovered from a man aged 50-60 years who received an inactivated influenza vaccine. The chain is built from TRBV6-2 or TRBV6-3 and TRBJ1-5; D is uncertain. The CDR3 nucleotides read TGTGCCAGCAGTTATATCGATGCTCAGCCCCAGCATTTT. Residues: CASSYIDAQPQHF.